This entry lists 17 T cell receptor beta chains sequenced from one sample in a study of blood T cell repertoires in COVID-19 (dated by TCRdb to 2020 to 2021). Library method: the immunoSEQ multiplex PCR assay. Here the immuneACCESS table is served through TCRdb, limited to in-frame sequences with V and J called. Missing clones are a known gap in these copies; in checked studies unresolved V genes cover under half, and the rest lacks a known reason. In this sample the table shows 250,000 to 300,000 clones, roughly 90% of which occur a single time. Of the sample, 0.65% to 0.95% falls within the top ten clones. Sequencing was performed on peripheral blood. The receptors were sampled from a woman aged 25 to 45 with acute or convalescent COVID-19.

The V call is TRBV19, the J call TRBJ1-5; D is unresolved. CDR1 is LNHDA, CDR2 SQIVND, per germline (reference sequence). Trimming stripped 7 bases from V and 0 bases from J, with 13 bases between. CDR3 length equals 15 residues. DNA of the CDR3: TGTGCCAGTACCACGACCGCGGGTAGCAATCAGCCCCAGCATTTT. It is translated as CASTTTAGSNQPQHF.

The V call is TRBV4-1, the J call TRBJ2-3; D unclear. Germline V gives CDR1 MGHRA, CDR2 YSYEKL. The CDR3 totals 14 residues. V lost 1 base to trimming and J lost 6 bases, with 11 bases between them. The CDR3 is CASSQVYGWDTQYF. As DNA, the CDR3 is TGCGCCAGCAGCCAAGTTTACGGGTGGGATACGCAGTATTTT.

The chain is built from TRBV14 and TRBJ1-4, with D unclear. Germline assignment: CDR1 SGHDN and CDR2 FVKESK. V dropped 0 bases and J dropped 13 bases, with 12 bases sitting between them. CDR3 size: 13 residues. The CDR3 region has the DNA TGTGCCAGCAGCCAAGATCTGCAGGCAGGACTGTTTTTT. Protein sequence: CASSQDLQAGLFF. Using reference TRBV14 and TRBJ1-4 for the parts outside the CDR3, the full variable domain is EAGVTQFPSHSVIEKGQTVTLRCDPISGHDNLYWYRRVMGKEIKFLLHFVKESKQDESGMPNNRFLAERTGGTYSTLKVQPAELEDSGVYFCASSQDLQAGLFFGSGTQLSVL.

The chain carries TRBV7-2 and TRBJ1-2; D is uncertain. V shed 2 bases and J shed 1 base, with 8 bases lying between them. Germline-derived CDR1 and CDR2 are SGHTA and FQGNSA. The CDR3 is made up of 14 amino acids. CDR3 sequence reads: CASSLMRLNYGYTF. In nucleotides, the CDR3 is TGTGCCAGCAGCTTAATGCGACTTAACTATGGCTACACCTTC. The variable domain in full, with the rest retrieved from reference TRBV7-2 and TRBJ1-2, is GAGVSQSPSNKVTEKGKDVELRCDPISGHTALYWYRQSLGQGLEFLIYFQGNSAPDKSGLPSDRFSAERTGGSVSTLTIQRTQQEDSAVYLCASSLMRLNYGYTFGSGTRLTVV.

The sample holds one count of this clone. The V call is TRBV25-1, the J call TRBJ2-6, with TRBD2 matching 9 bases. The germline CDR1 and CDR2 sequences are MGHDK and SYGVNS. V was clipped by 1 base and J by 0 bases; unmatched bases: 4. The CDR3 length is 18 residues. In DNA, the CDR3 is TGTGCCAGCAGTGAATCGGGCGGGAGGGACTCTGGGGCCAACGTCCTGACTTTC. Translating gives CASSESGGRDSGANVLTF.

The chain recombines TRBV30 with TRBJ2-7; TRBD2 matches 9 bases. Germline V gene lookup returns CDR1 GTSNPN and CDR2 SVGIG (reference sequence). With 2 bases clipped from V and 5 bases from J, the junction kept 7 bases outside the gene matches. The CDR3 contains 14 residues. The CDR3 DNA is TGTGCCTGGAGTTTGCGGGAGGGCCGAGACGAGCAGTACTTC. Its translation is CAWSLREGRDEQYF.

The chain combines TRBV9 with TRBJ2-7; TRBD2 matches at 10 bases. This CDR3 contains 15 residues. The germline gives CDR1 SGDLS, CDR2 YYNGEE. The ends lost 0 bases at V and 3 bases at J; junction bases unmatched: 3. CDR3 sequence reads: CASSVGTSGYYEQYF. The CDR3 DNA follows: TGTGCCAGCAGCGTAGGGACTAGCGGTTACTACGAGCAGTACTTC.

The J gene is TRBJ1-1, the V gene TRBV24-1, with 8 bases lining up with TRBD1. The CDR3 spans 14 residues. V lost 9 bases, J lost 4 bases, and 9 bases stayed unmatched. Per germline, CDR1 KGHDR and CDR2 SFDVKD. The CDR3 bases are TGTGCCACCTTTAAGGACAGGGAATGCACTGAAGCTTTCTTT. It is translated as CATFKDRECTEAFF.

This clone was counted once. The chain links TRBV14 to TRBJ2-7; D not resolved. The CDR3 is 16 residues long. Trimming pared 4 bases from V and 5 bases from J, leaving 21 bases between. Germline CDR1 SGHDN, CDR2 FVKESK. CDR3 amino acids: CASSPPEKTLRDEQYF. The CDR3 DNA reads TGTGCCAGCAGCCCACCCGAAAAGACTTTACGTGACGAGCAGTACTTC.

The chain carries TRBV4-1 and TRBJ2-7, with 7 bases identical to TRBD1. The germline V gene has CDR1 MGHRA and CDR2 YSYEKL. The ends lost 2 bases at V and 4 bases at J; junction bases unmatched: 8. The CDR3 length is 15 residues. CDR3 DNA sequence: TGCGCCAGCAGCCAATTAGACAGGGTGGATTACGAGCAGTACTTC. Its protein product is CASSQLDRVDYEQYF.

As DNA, the CDR3 is TGTGCCAGCAGGGGACAGGACCTAAATGAAAAACTGTTTTTT. Translating gives CASRGQDLNEKLFF. The chain is built from TRBV11-3 and TRBJ1-4; 8 bases match TRBD1. V lost 6 bases to trimming and J lost 5 bases; unmatched junction nucleotides: 5. This CDR3 region has 14 residues. Germline V lookup: CDR1 SGHNT, CDR2 YENEEA.

As DNA, the CDR3 is TGTGCCAGCAGTTACTCCGGGACAGGGATTGAGACCCAGTACTTC. Translation gives CASSYSGTGIETQYF. This chain connects TRBV6-5 to TRBJ2-5, with 9 nucleotides matching TRBD1. The ends lost 0 bases at V and 5 bases at J; junction bases unmatched: 4. Looked up from germline, CDR1 is MNHEY and CDR2 is SVGAGI. The CDR3 consists of 15 residues.

Concerning this clone itself: One junction end disagrees with the germline gene, perhaps due to a read error. The chain carries TRBV19 and TRBJ2-2, with 7 bases aligning to TRBD2. The CDR3 is 12 residues long. In germline, CDR1 is LNHDA, CDR2 SQIVND (reference sequence). The CDR3 nucleotides read TGTGCCAGTAGTATTGGAAGCGGGGAGCTGCTTTTT. Protein product: CASSIGSGELLF.

The table lists this clone with a count of one. This sequence joins TRBV27 and TRBJ1-6; 11 nucleotides agree with TRBD1. The CDR3 has 14 residues. The germline CDR1 and CDR2 sequences are MNHEY and SMNVEV (reference sequence). With V trimmed by 8 bases and J by 10 bases, 7 bases remained unmatched. CDR3 sequence reads: CASGLGQGGSPLHF. The CDR3 bases are TGTGCCAGCGGCCTGGGACAGGGGGGCTCACCCCTCCACTTT.

The chain joins TRBV7-2 to TRBJ2-7, with TRBD2 matching 8 bases. The CDR3 consists of 12 residues. Germline CDR1 SGHTA, CDR2 FQGNSA. The junction had 2 bases not matched to a gene; V was cut back by 7 bases and J by 3 bases. The CDR3 sequence is CASTLAGYEQYF. The CDR3 DNA reads TGTGCCAGCACGCTAGCGGGCTACGAGCAGTACTTC.

V usage is TRBV7-7 and J usage is TRBJ2-3; no definite D call. V lost 1 base and J 2 bases, leaving 7 bases between the germline ends. CDR3 size: 14 residues. Germline CDR1 is SSHAT and CDR2 is FNYEAQ (reference sequence). The CDR3 here is CASSLDSNTDTQYF. The CDR3 DNA reads as TGTGCCAGCAGCTTAGACTCCAACACAGATACGCAGTATTTT.

This clone was seen a single time. The V call is TRBV11-2, the J call TRBJ2-5; tentative D call: TRBD1 (5 bases). There are 16 residues in the CDR3. The V end was cut by 5 bases, the J end by 5 bases, with 21 bases between. Germline CDR1 is SGHAT and CDR2 is FQNNGV. The DNA of the CDR3 is TGTGCCAGCAGCCGCGCCTGGGAACAGGTTTGGGAGACCCAGTACTTC. This sequence encodes CASSRAWEQVWETQYF.